This TCR beta chain is from a study of sequential checkpoint blockade in melanoma. Study context: Both treatment sequences were followed by maintenance nivolumab.

Sequencing used immunoSEQ multiplex PCR; TCRdb keeps in-frame clones, though not all of them. The sample yields some 17,000 clones, approximately 81% seen once. Germline values: CDR1 MGHRA, CDR2 YSYEKL. The CDR3 is made up of 17 amino acids. V was clipped by 3 bases and J by 0 bases, with 18 bases between them. The treatment denotes: randomized to nivolumab then ipilimumab (arm A) or the reverse (arm B). This sample comprised CD8+ T cells sorted from blood (inferred from file names), obtained from a patient given nivolumab and ipilimumab in sequence. This chain joins TRBV4-1 and TRBJ2-7, with D maybe TRBD1 (6 bases). The sequence was obtained from a human donor with melanoma. Written as DNA, the CDR3 is TGCGCCAGCAGCCATCAACCCGGGACAACCAGCTCCTACGAGCAGTACTTC. Amino acid sequence: CASSHQPGTTSSYEQYF.